The clone carrying this T cell receptor (beta chain) was seen just once. The CDR3 spans 16 residues. Losses at the gene ends were 6 bases for V and 0 bases for J; bases not matched to a gene: 8. Per the germline V gene, CDR1 is MNHEY and CDR2 is SVGEGT. This table comes from immunoSEQ multiplex PCR, and its TCRdb copy is limited to in-frame clones, with some not included. The sample includes over 120,000 clones, just under 95% of them seen just once. The data are from a study of control samples from healthy donors and cancer patients. J is TRBJ1-1 and V is TRBV6-2 or TRBV6-3; TRBD1 aligns across 9 bases. This TCR was sampled from a man between 60 and 70 years old with colorectal cancer. Input material: PBMCs. This chain's CDR3 is CASSDPGTGMNTEAFF. CDR3 DNA sequence: TGTGCCAGCAGCGATCCCGGGACAGGGATGAACACTGAAGCTTTCTTT.